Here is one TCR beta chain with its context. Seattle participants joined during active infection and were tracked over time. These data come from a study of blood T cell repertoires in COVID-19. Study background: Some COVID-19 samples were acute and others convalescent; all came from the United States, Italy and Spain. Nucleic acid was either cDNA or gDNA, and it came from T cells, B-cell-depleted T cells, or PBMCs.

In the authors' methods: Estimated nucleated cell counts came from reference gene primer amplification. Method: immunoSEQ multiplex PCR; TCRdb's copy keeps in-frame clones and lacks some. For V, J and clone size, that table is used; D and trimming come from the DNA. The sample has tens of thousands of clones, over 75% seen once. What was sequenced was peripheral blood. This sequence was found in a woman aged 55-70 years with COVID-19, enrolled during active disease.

The CDR3 DNA sequence: TGTGCCAGCAGGGACACCCCGAACACCGGGGAGCTGTTTTTT. Translated: CASRDTPNTGELFF. The rearrangement joins TRBV5-6 to TRBJ2-2, with D possibly being TRBD1 (5 bases). The CDR3 consists of 14 residues. CDR1 is SGHDT, CDR2 YYEEEE, per germline. V was clipped by 5 bases and J by 0 bases, with 8 bases between them.